This note documents a single TCR beta chain sequence. Its antigen is currently unknown. Per-sample yields of isolated PBMCs were at least 6 million. The authors ran a second PCR of roughly 6 to 12 cycles using a sample-barcoded 5' primer and a J-beta primer mix. Template switching added a 12-random-nucleotide identifier to every cDNA molecule. TCRdb processed the 5' RACE reads anew with MiXCR; each CDR3 protein has one entry. The table includes about 800,000 distinct CDR3 sequences, 20% to 25% detected once. These data originate in a study of blood T cells in healthy people across ages. Study results and limitations: Higher diversity, along with more naive CD4+ cells, distinguished long-lived donors from aged donors.

The ends lost 4 bases at V and 6 bases at J; junction bases unmatched: 12. Germline-derived CDR1 and CDR2 are SQVTM and ANQGSEA. This CDR3 has 15 residues. This sample also appeared in a second study, on T cells of mothers and their children. That work states: Versus unrelated pairs, overlap was slightly higher in related mother-child pairs, without reaching significance.

The chain joins TRBV29-1 to TRBJ2-1, with TRBD1 matching 7 bases. This TCR came from a boy aged 5 to 17 in good health. Sequencing was performed on blood. CDR3 nucleotides: TGCAGCGTTGGTCTTAGTACAGGGGCTATCAATGAGCAGTTCTTC. Protein product: CSVGLSTGAINEQFF.